This passage covers 21 T cell receptor beta chains from one sample sequenced in a study of graft-versus-host responses after intestinal transplantation. Their antigen targets remain unknown. Libraries were prepared by immunoSEQ multiplex PCR; TCRdb keeps only in-frame clonotypes and omits some of them. Among about 120,000 clones listed, about 93% were seen once. The source material was unstimulated CD4+ T cells sorted from spleen or lymph node cells, sampled before intestinal transplant. The receptors derive from a human donor who received an intestinal transplant.

The sample holds one count of this clone. This chain joins TRBV20-1 and TRBJ2-3; D call uncertain. This CDR3 has 10 amino acids. The germline V gene has CDR1 DFQATT and CDR2 SNEGSKA (reference sequence). Trimming stripped 5 bases from V and 8 bases from J, with 8 bases between. The CDR3 bases are TGCAGTGCTGCGCTGGGTACGCAGTATTTT. Translating it yields CSAALGTQYF.

This clone was seen once. The chain uses TRBV6-1 and TRBJ1-2; no reliable D call. CDR1 is MNHNS and CDR2 is SASEGT in the germline V gene. V dropped 8 bases and J dropped 9 bases, with 25 bases sitting between them. This CDR3 has 15 residues. The CDR3 spells CASSFDPGPSLSYTF. CDR3 DNA: TGTGCCAGCTCCTTTGATCCGGGTCCCAGCTTGAGCTACACCTTC.

The rearrangement uses TRBV7-3 and TRBJ2-7; TRBD1 is a possible D gene (6 bases). The CDR3 covers 15 residues. Germline CDR1 is SGHTA and CDR2 is FQGTGA. V was pared by 1 base and J by 4 bases, with 14 bases between. CDR3 protein: CASSLNGGRGYEQYF. The CDR3 DNA reads TGTGCCAGCAGCTTAAACGGCGGCAGGGGTTACGAGCAGTACTTC.

This clone has just one count. The chain carries TRBV7-2 and TRBJ2-7; D is unresolved. Deletions cut 5 bases from V and 7 bases from J, with 9 bases between. This CDR3 comprises 11 residues. The germline gives CDR1 SGHTA, CDR2 FQGNSA. The CDR3 DNA reads as TGTGCCAGCAGCCCCACCCATGAGCAGTACTTC. Translated: CASSPTHEQYF.

J is TRBJ2-7 and V is TRBV28; 8 positions agree with TRBD2. The J segment lost 3 bases and the V segment lost 4 bases, leaving 8 bases of the junction unmatched. Germline assignment: CDR1 MDHEN and CDR2 SYDVKM. The CDR3 consists of 15 residues. Here the CDR3 reads CASSSPGGGRYEQYF. The CDR3 nucleotides read TGTGCCAGCAGTTCCCCCGGGGGGGGGCGCTACGAGCAGTACTTC. The entire variable domain, with the rest obtained from reference TRBV28 and TRBJ2-7, is as follows: DVKVTQSSRYLVKRTGEKVFLECVQDMDHENMFWYRQDPGLGLRLIYFSYDVKMKEKGDIPEGYSVSREKKERFSLILESASTNQTSMYLCASSSPGGGRYEQYFGPGTRLTVT.

This chain joins TRBV11-2 and TRBJ2-3, with D possibly TRBD1 on 6 matching bases. Trimming removed 3 bases at V and 4 bases at J, with 8 bases between. From germline, CDR1 is SGHAT and CDR2 FQNNGV. The CDR3 is made up of 13 amino acids. CDR3 protein: CASSFTGSDTQYF. The CDR3 DNA is TGTGCCAGCAGCTTCACAGGGTCAGATACGCAGTATTTT.

The rearrangement uses TRBV6-5 and TRBJ2-7, with unresolved D. This CDR3 is 14 amino acids long. The V and J ends lost 2 bases and 3 bases respectively, with 11 bases between them. CDR1 and CDR2 (germline): MNHEY, SVGAGI. CDR3 sequence (DNA): TGTGCCAGCAGTTACAACACTGGAAGCTACGAGCAGTACTTC. This translates into CASSYNTGSYEQYF.

This clone was recorded once. V gene TRBV11-1 combines with J gene TRBJ2-3; 8 nucleotides line up with TRBD2. The length of the CDR3 is 16 residues. The J segment lost 0 bases and the V segment lost 2 bases, leaving 4 bases of the junction unmatched. From germline, CDR1 is SGHAT and CDR2 FQDESV (reference sequence). The CDR3: CASSLLAGASTDTQYF. The CDR3 coding sequence is TGTGCCAGCAGCTTACTAGCGGGCGCTAGCACAGATACGCAGTATTTT.

The rearrangement links TRBV28 to TRBJ2-7, with TRBD1 matching 11 bases. J gave up 4 bases and V 7 bases, and 9 bases lay outside the gene matches. In germline, CDR1 is MDHEN, CDR2 SYDVKM. The CDR3 totals 15 residues. The CDR3 region is CASTPGQGAWYEQYF. Here the CDR3 DNA reads TGTGCCAGCACCCCAGGACAGGGGGCATGGTACGAGCAGTACTTC.

The chain couples TRBV2 to TRBJ2-7, with 9 positions matching TRBD2. The CDR3 length is 14 residues. The J segment lost 7 bases and the V segment lost 3 bases, leaving 7 bases of the junction unmatched. Germline-derived CDR1 and CDR2 are SNHLY and FYNNEI. DNA of the CDR3: TGTGCCAGCAGTGATCTAGCGGGATTTTGGGAGCAGTACTTC. Its protein product is CASSDLAGFWEQYF.

The table lists this clone with a count of one. The J gene is TRBJ1-1, the V gene TRBV15; no firm D call. CDR1 LNHNV and CDR2 YYDKDF come from the germline V gene (reference sequence). Trimming took 0 bases from V and 3 from J, leaving 8 bases between them. The CDR3 runs 14 residues. The CDR3 DNA sequence: TGTGCCACCAGCAGAGAGAAGGCGTACACTGAAGCTTTCTTT. Translated: CATSREKAYTEAFF.

This chain joins TRBV5-1 and TRBJ2-7; D possibly corresponds to TRBD2 (7 bases). This CDR3 spans 13 amino acids. V lost 7 bases to trimming and J lost 5 bases, with 16 bases between them. The germline V gene has CDR1 SGHRS and CDR2 YFSETQ. DNA of the CDR3: TGCGCCAGCGCCCGGGGGGCGTTGAACGAGCAGTACTTC. Translated, it gives CASARGALNEQYF.

The chain couples TRBV30 to TRBJ2-7; no reliable D call. Germline values: CDR1 GTSNPN, CDR2 SVGIG (reference sequence). V shed 0 bases and J shed 11 bases, with 14 bases lying between them. CDR3 length: 12 amino acids. The CDR3 loop reads CAWSVQRDREYF. The CDR3 DNA sequence: TGTGCCTGGAGTGTACAAAGGGATCGAGAGTACTTC.

The chain employs TRBV5-4 and TRBJ2-7; 9 positions match TRBD2. Germline CDR1 SGHNT, CDR2 YYREEE (reference sequence). The CDR3 spans 16 residues. V lost 4 bases, J lost 4 bases, and 12 bases stayed unmatched. The CDR3 region is CASSRGSGSSAYEQYF. For the CDR3, the DNA is TGTGCCAGCAGCCGAGGTAGCGGGAGTTCGGCATACGAGCAGTACTTC. Full variable domain (remainder filled in from reference TRBV5-4 and TRBJ2-7): ETGVTQSPTHLIKTRGQQVTLRCSSQSGHNTVSWYQQALGQGPQFIFQYYREEENGRGNFPPRFSGLQFPNYSSELNVNALELDDSALYLCASSRGSGSSAYEQYFGPGTRLTVT.

On this clone: At one end the junction does not follow the germline gene, possibly because of a read error. This rearrangement joins TRBV11-1 to TRBJ2-5, with D possibly matching TRBD1 (6 bases). Germline V gene lookup returns CDR1 SGHAT and CDR2 FQDESV (reference sequence). The CDR3 totals 13 residues. The CDR3 DNA follows: TGTGCCAGCAGCTTCGCAGGGGAAGAGGCCCAGTACTTC. The encoded protein is CASSFAGEEAQYF.

The gene calls are TRBV5-6 and TRBJ2-2, with 8 nucleotides matching TRBD1. The CDR3 runs 15 residues. With V trimmed by 4 bases and J by 1 base, 3 bases remained unmatched. Germline V gene lookup returns CDR1 SGHDT and CDR2 YYEEEE. CDR3 protein: CASSPDRVNTGELFF. Written as DNA, the CDR3 is TGTGCCAGCAGCCCGGACAGGGTGAACACCGGGGAGCTGTTTTTT.

The rearrangement links TRBV7-9 to TRBJ1-5; no clear D. The CDR3 loop spans 16 amino acids. Germline V gene data show CDR1 as SEHNR and CDR2 as FQNEAQ (reference sequence). V lost 1 base to trimming and J lost 3 bases, with 13 bases between them. The CDR3 DNA reads TGTGCCAGCAGCTTAGGTTCGGGTCTAGACAATCAGCCCCAGCATTTT. Translating it yields CASSLGSGLDNQPQHF.

This clone was found once. The V gene is TRBV2, the J gene TRBJ2-5; 8 bases agree with TRBD2. The CDR3 contains 14 residues. V shed 4 bases and J 5 bases; nucleotides not matched to a gene: 6. CDR1 and CDR2 from the germline V gene are SNHLY and FYNNEI. DNA of the CDR3: TGTGCCAGCAGTGTAAGCGGGAGACAGGAGACCCAGTACTTC. Protein: CASSVSGRQETQYF.

The rearrangement joins TRBV19 to TRBJ1-2; 11 nucleotides agree with TRBD1. From germline, CDR1 is LNHDA and CDR2 SQIVND (reference sequence). The CDR3 spans 15 residues. The ends lost 6 bases at V and 4 bases at J; junction bases unmatched: 7. CDR3 protein: CASSGTGGGGYGYTF. CDR3 DNA: TGTGCCAGTAGCGGGACAGGGGGAGGGGGCTATGGCTACACCTTC.

V gene TRBV28 combines with J gene TRBJ2-3; TRBD1 might be the D (5 bases). V lost 3 bases, J lost 2 bases, and 12 bases lay in between. Germline V lookup: CDR1 MDHEN, CDR2 SYDVKM. The CDR3 runs to 15 residues. This chain's CDR3 is CASSFYRGFTDTQYF. Written as DNA, the CDR3 is TGTGCCAGCAGTTTTTATAGGGGTTTCACAGATACGCAGTATTTT.

This sequence joins TRBV18 and TRBJ1-3, with 8 bases identical to TRBD1. Losses at the gene ends were 5 bases for V and 4 bases for J; bases not matched to a gene: 10. CDR1 and CDR2 from the germline V gene are KGHSH and LQKENI. The CDR3 sequence is 16 residues long. In DNA, the CDR3 is TGTGCCAGCTCAGAGCGGACAGGGCTTTTCGGAAACACCATATATTTT. It translates to CASSERTGLFGNTIYF.